The rows below give T cell receptor beta chains drawn from one sample of a study of untreated major depressive disorder. Method: immunoSEQ multiplex PCR; TCRdb's copy keeps in-frame clones and lacks some. The table has just over 20,000 clones, more than 75% seen once; the top ten hold 4.5% to 6.5%. The specimen sequenced was CD4+ T cells from PBMCs. The receptors here all came from a woman under 40 in good health. Both conserved end residues are part of each CDR3.

TRBV2,TRBJ1-5,CASSWTALQPQHF
TRBV5-4,TRBJ2-1,CASSLGQGRNNEQFF
TRBV19,TRBJ1-6,CASTGQEGSPLHF
TRBV4-3,TRBJ1-1,CASTRALHTEAFF
TRBV5-1,TRBJ2-7,CASSLNRFEQYF
TRBV9,TRBJ2-2,CASSVATSGGRNTGELFF
TRBV10-3,TRBJ1-3,CATLSNSGNTIYF
TRBV6-1,TRBJ1-3,CASRATGNTIYF
TRBV29-1,TRBJ1-4,CSVGRTNEKLFF
TRBV28,TRBJ2-7,CASEGTRDEQYF
TRBV5-5,TRBJ2-2,CASSRIGGGAKNTGELFF
TRBV7-8,TRBJ2-7,CASSLKVGYEQYF
TRBV10-1,TRBJ2-7,CASSYQVGQGTYEQYF
TRBV28,TRBJ2-7,CASSSGPSIDEQYF
TRBV10-1,TRBJ2-7,CASSEGRPRGEQYF
TRBV5-1,TRBJ2-2,CASNGGQNTGELFF
TRBV30,TRBJ1-6,CAWSVQGNSPLHF
TRBV7-9,TRBJ1-1,CASSLGWRGRLTEAFF
TRBV28,TRBJ1-1,CASSPRGPETEAFF
TRBV20-1,TRBJ1-1,CSAADREAFF
TRBV4-3,TRBJ1-2,CASSQDGQGSYGYTF
TRBV6-5,TRBJ1-5,CASSSDSQPQHF
TRBV2,TRBJ1-2,CASSLQGTTYGYTF
TRBV2,TRBJ2-5,CASSEVRRETQYF
TRBV5-8,TRBJ1-2,CASSWRLTYGYTF